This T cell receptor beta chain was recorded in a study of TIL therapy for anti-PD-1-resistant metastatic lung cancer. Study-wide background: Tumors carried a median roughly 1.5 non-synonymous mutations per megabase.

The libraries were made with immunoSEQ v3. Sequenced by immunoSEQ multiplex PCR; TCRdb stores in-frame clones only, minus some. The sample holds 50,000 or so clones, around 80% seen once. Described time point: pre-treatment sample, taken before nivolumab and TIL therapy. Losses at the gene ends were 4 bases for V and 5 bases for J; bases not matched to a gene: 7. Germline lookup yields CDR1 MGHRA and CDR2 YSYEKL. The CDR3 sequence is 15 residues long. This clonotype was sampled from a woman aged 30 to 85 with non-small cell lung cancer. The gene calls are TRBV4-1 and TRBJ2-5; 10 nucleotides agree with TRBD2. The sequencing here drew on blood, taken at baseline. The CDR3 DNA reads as TGCGCCAGCAGCCCCCGAAGCGGGAGGGGTGAGACCCAGTACTTC. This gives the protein CASSPRSGRGETQYF.